The clone carrying this T cell receptor beta chain was found once. Its target is not known. TCRdb's table, derived via immunoSEQ multiplex PCR, lists solely in-frame clones and lacks some. Among around 1,800 clones listed, 65% to 80% were seen once. With 0 bases removed from V and 7 bases from J, the gap between germline ends came to 13 bases. This CDR3 has 15 amino acids. From germline, CDR1 is SGDLS and CDR2 YYNGEE. This sample was included in a study of T cell clonotyping in hematopoietic cell transplantation. Overall study findings and caveats: Without cell sorting, CD4 versus CD8 contributions remain unresolved. Few recipient clonotypes overlapped donors; over 95% were de novo at given depth. Pathologically expanded recipient clonotypes increased progressively from day 30 to day 180 as diversity fell.

The specimen sequenced was peripheral blood mononuclear cells. V and J are TRBV9 and TRBJ2-2; no definite D call. The clonotype comes from a man younger than 45 in good health. Some clones in this sample may be carry-over from other donors' samples. The chain's CDR3 is CASSVAPQAYGELFF. In nucleotides, the CDR3 is TGTGCCAGCAGCGTAGCCCCCCAGGCCTACGGGGAGCTGTTTTTT.